One sample yielded the 28 T cell receptor beta chains listed below, sequenced in a study of T cells in Graves' hyperthyroidism and ophthalmopathy. Amplification targeted TCR beta CDR3 regions from RNA transcripts. Using the HTBI primer set, a first-round RT-PCR was run on the TCR CDR3. TCRdb independently ran MiXCR on the multiplex PCR reads; one entry per CDR3 protein. The repertoire consists of under 400,000 distinct CDR3 sequences, with approximately 14% occurring once and the leading ten covering around 30%. The sample consisted of blood. These receptors were obtained from a woman aged 18-30 years with Graves' hyperthyroidism that later progressed to Graves' ophthalmopathy.

Notes on this clonotype: A much larger clone lies one base from this, so it may be a read error. The gene calls are TRBV30 and TRBJ1-6; perhaps TRBD1 as D (5 bases). The CDR3 spans 15 residues. Germline V gene lookup returns CDR1 GTSNPN and CDR2 SVGIG (reference sequence). The DNA of the CDR3 is TGTACCTGGAGTGTCCACCGGGGCGCCTTTTCACCCCTCCACTTT. Encoded protein: CTWSVHRGAFSPLHF.

The V call is TRBV14, the J call TRBJ2-2; 7 bases are shared with TRBD1. Germline V gene lookup returns CDR1 SGHDN and CDR2 FVKESK. The V gene end was trimmed by 2 bases and the J gene end by 4 bases; junction bases not matched to a gene: 7. The CDR3 extends over 16 amino acids. CDR3 loop: CASSQRQGLGTGELFF. The CDR3 DNA sequence: TGTGCCAGCAGCCAAAGACAGGGTCTAGGCACCGGGGAGCTGTTTTTT.

This clonotype was counted at least ten times. V is TRBV30 and J is TRBJ2-3; 13 nucleotides match TRBD2. Unmatched junction bases numbered 8, after V lost 2 bases and J lost 6 bases. This CDR3 is built from 16 residues. The V gene's germline CDR1 is GTSNPN and CDR2 SVGIG (reference sequence). This CDR3 reads CAWSPTSGRGYDTQYF. In DNA, the CDR3 is TGTGCCTGGAGTCCTACTAGCGGGAGGGGATACGATACGCAGTATTTT.

This clonotype was detected only a few times. V gene TRBV27 combines with J gene TRBJ1-2; 8 bases fit TRBD1. Germline CDR1 is MNHEY and CDR2 is SMNVEV (reference sequence). CDR3 length: 15 residues. Trimming removed 5 bases from V and 3 bases from J; junction bases left unmatched: 8. CDR3 loop: CASSNLTGVDYGYTF. CDR3 sequence (DNA): TGTGCCAGCAGTAACCTGACAGGGGTGGACTATGGCTACACCTTC.

This clonotype rates as medium-sized. V gene TRBV11-2 combines with J gene TRBJ2-3; no clear D. This CDR3 has 13 residues. Germline-derived CDR1 and CDR2 are SGHAT and FQNNGV. Trimming stripped 5 bases from V and 0 bases from J, with 6 bases between. The CDR3 DNA is TGTGCCAGCAGCGTAACTAGCACAGATACGCAGTATTTT. Protein product: CASSVTSTDTQYF.

This clonotype has just a few counts. The chain couples TRBV20-1 to TRBJ1-6, with D unclear. V was cut by 3 bases and J by 1 base, with 7 bases left in between. In germline, CDR1 is DFQATT, CDR2 SNEGSKA (reference sequence). The CDR3 length is 14 residues. The CDR3 DNA follows: TGCAGTGCTAGTTGGAGGTCCTATAATTCACCCCTCCACTTT. This encodes CSASWRSYNSPLHF.

The V call is TRBV4-1, the J call TRBJ1-3; 10 positions match TRBD1. The CDR3 is 19 amino acids. V dropped 1 base and J dropped 0; count of bases not matched to a gene: 9. Germline V gives CDR1 MGHRA, CDR2 YSYEKL. Written as DNA, the CDR3 is TGCGCCAGCAGCCAAGGACCGCGGGACAGGGGACGCTCTGGAAACACCATATATTTT. Translating it yields CASSQGPRDRGRSGNTIYF.

The table lists this clonotype with many counts. The V and J genes are TRBV5-1 and TRBJ2-1, with 7 bases aligning to TRBD1. V shed 3 bases, J shed 6 bases, and the junction held 3 bases outside the gene matches. Germline lookup yields CDR1 SGHRS and CDR2 YFSETQ. This CDR3 is 13 amino acids long. CDR3 nucleotides: TGCGCCAGCAGCTCGGACAGGTTCAATGAGCAGTTCTTC. Protein product: CASSSDRFNEQFF.

This clonotype was observed a handful of times. The CDR3 loop reads CASSLVSSDYSNQPQHF. CDR3 coding DNA: TGTGCCAGCAGCTTAGTTTCGTCTGACTATAGCAATCAGCCCCAGCATTTT. The rearrangement joins TRBV7-2 to TRBJ1-5, with no clear D. The CDR3 is 17 residues long. Germline assignment: CDR1 SGHTA and CDR2 FQGNSA. With 1 base removed from V and 0 bases from J, the gap between germline ends came to 13 bases.

The chain is built from TRBV20-1 and TRBJ2-3; no firm D call. Germline-derived CDR1 and CDR2 are DFQATT and SNEGSKA (reference sequence). With 6 bases removed from V and 0 bases from J, the gap between germline ends came to 7 bases. There are 12 residues in the CDR3. CDR3 sequence reads: CSAMDSTDTQYF. The DNA of the CDR3 is TGCAGTGCCATGGACAGCACAGATACGCAGTATTTT.

There are many counts of this clonotype. The chain combines TRBV30 with TRBJ2-2, with D possibly being TRBD2 (5 bases). Trimming took 5 bases from V and 7 from J, leaving 20 bases between them. Germline V gene data show CDR1 as GTSNPN and CDR2 as SVGIG (reference sequence). The CDR3 contains 15 residues. CDR3: CAWLSRHSAHGELFF. CDR3 sequence (DNA): TGTGCCTGGCTCAGCCGACATAGCGCCCACGGGGAGCTGTTTTTT.

This clonotype was seen at least ten times. The genes are TRBV27 and TRBJ2-7, with D perhaps TRBD1 (6 bases). The CDR3 covers 16 residues. From germline, CDR1 is MNHEY and CDR2 SMNVEV (reference sequence). V was clipped by 2 bases and J by 2 bases, with 16 bases between them. CDR3 coding DNA: TGTGCCAGCAGTTTAAGCCCAGGGGCGTTGCCCTACGAGCAGTACTTC. Translation gives CASSLSPGALPYEQYF.

V usage is TRBV24-1 and J usage is TRBJ2-3; 12 nucleotides match TRBD1. The germline V gene encodes CDR1 KGHDR and CDR2 SFDVKD. Trimming removed 5 bases from V and 5 bases from J; junction bases left unmatched: 10. The CDR3 consists of 17 residues. The DNA for the CDR3 is TGTGCCACCAGTGTGCCGGGACAGGGGGCAAGAGGAGATACGCAGTATTTT. Amino acid sequence: CATSVPGQGARGDTQYF.

This chain connects TRBV19 to TRBJ2-5, with 9 nucleotides matching TRBD1. The V segment lost 4 bases and the J segment 4 bases; nucleotides outside the gene matches: 7. Germline CDR1 and CDR2: LNHDA and SQIVND (reference sequence). The CDR3 is made up of 15 amino acids. In DNA, the CDR3 is TGTGCCAGTAGTAGGGGACAGGGTATGCGAGAGACCCAGTACTTC. Its protein is CASSRGQGMRETQYF.

In its sample, this clonotype was seen many times. This rearrangement joins TRBV5-1 to TRBJ2-1; TRBD2 agrees at 10 bases. Trimming took 5 bases from V and 0 from J; bases not matched to a gene: 11. The CDR3 length is 18 residues. The germline gives CDR1 SGHRS, CDR2 YFSETQ. The CDR3 bases are TGCGCCAGCAGTCAGTCGGCTAGCGGGGGAAGCTCCTACAATGAGCAGTTCTTC. Translated: CASSQSASGGSSYNEQFF. The full variable domain, rest sourced from reference TRBV5-1 and TRBJ2-1, is KAGVTQTPRYLIKTRGQQVTLSCSPISGHRSVSWYQQTPGQGLQFLFEYFSETQRNKGNFPGRFSGRQFSNSRSEMNVSTLELGDSALYLCASSQSASGGSSYNEQFFGPGTRLTVL.

This clonotype was seen once. The chain uses TRBV7-2 and TRBJ2-3; TRBD2 aligns across 8 bases. There are 12 residues in the CDR3. V lost 5 bases, J lost 9 bases, and 4 bases stayed unmatched. From germline, CDR1 is SGHTA and CDR2 FQGNSA. Here the CDR3 reads CASSPRGGTQYF. The CDR3 DNA reads as TGTGCCAGCAGCCCCCGGGGGGGGACGCAGTATTTT.

This clonotype was detected many times. The chain employs TRBV3-1 and TRBJ1-1, with unresolved D. The ends were cut back, 4 bases at V and 6 bases at J, with 9 bases in the middle. In germline, CDR1 is LGHDT, CDR2 YNNKEL (reference sequence). CDR3 size: 12 residues. CDR3 in DNA: TGTGCCAGCAGCCGGCCTGGGGCTGAAGCTTTCTTT. It encodes CASSRPGAEAFF.

The chain carries TRBV11-3 and TRBJ2-1; TRBD1 aligns across 10 bases. V shed 6 bases, J shed 8 bases, and the junction held 16 bases outside the gene matches. The germline V gene has CDR1 SGHNT and CDR2 YENEEA. The CDR3 extends over 17 amino acids. The CDR3 DNA reads TGTGCCAGCAGTTTATGGACCGGGACAGGGGCGCACGATGAGCAGTTCTTC. Residues: CASSLWTGTGAHDEQFF.

Only a few counts were recorded for this clonotype. The CDR3 nucleotides are TGTGCCAGCAGTTTGCAGGGGGTCTTCGACGAGCAGTACTTC. It yields the protein CASSLQGVFDEQYF. V gene TRBV27 combines with J gene TRBJ2-7, with 7 bases lining up with TRBD1. Germline V gives CDR1 MNHEY, CDR2 SMNVEV (reference sequence). The CDR3 length is 14 residues. With 3 bases clipped from V and 5 bases from J, the junction kept 7 bases outside the gene matches.

This clonotype was observed a few times. This chain uses TRBV5-1 with TRBJ2-5; 7 nucleotides agree with TRBD1. The CDR3 loop spans 15 amino acids. The V gene end was trimmed by 4 bases and the J gene end by 1 base; junction bases not matched to a gene: 7. Looked up from germline, CDR1 is SGHRS and CDR2 is YFSETQ. This CDR3 is CASSTGTVFQETQYF. As DNA, the CDR3 is TGCGCCAGCAGCACCGGGACAGTCTTCCAAGAGACCCAGTACTTC.

This clonotype was counted many times. The chain carries TRBV28 and TRBJ2-1, with D possibly matching TRBD1 (6 bases). CDR1 and CDR2 (germline): MDHEN, SYDVKM. The V gene lost 5 bases and the J gene lost 4 bases, with 12 bases spanning the gap. This CDR3 is 14 amino acids long. CDR3 sequence: CASSIRDTYNEQFF. CDR3 in DNA: TGTGCCAGCAGTATCCGGGACACTTACAATGAGCAGTTCTTC.

This clonotype was seen repeatedly, ten times or more. The V and J genes are TRBV20-1 and TRBJ2-4; weak D call: TRBD1 (5 bases). This CDR3 is 15 amino acids long. CDR1 DFQATT and CDR2 SNEGSKA come from the germline V gene (reference sequence). Trimming shortened V by 6 bases and J by 0 bases, and 15 bases separated the two germline ends. The CDR3 nucleotides read TGCAGTGCGACTGACAGTTCCTTAGCCAAAAACATTCAGTACTTC. Protein sequence: CSATDSSLAKNIQYF.

This clonotype was seen a handful of times. The rearrangement uses TRBV10-2 and TRBJ1-6; maybe TRBD1 (5 bases). Per germline, CDR1 WSHSY and CDR2 SAAADI. The CDR3 has 16 residues. Trimming stripped 0 bases from V and 5 bases from J, with 11 bases between. CDR3 sequence reads: CASSESRDVDNSPLHF. CDR3 bases: TGCGCCAGCAGTGAGTCGAGGGACGTAGATAATTCACCCCTCCACTTT.

This clonotype was counted ten times or more. The rearrangement joins TRBV20-1 to TRBJ2-1, with a tentative D call TRBD1 (5 bases). Trimming stripped 3 bases from V and 4 bases from J, with 19 bases between. This CDR3 spans 16 amino acids. The germline gives CDR1 DFQATT, CDR2 SNEGSKA (reference sequence). CDR3 protein: CSARLFAGMRYNEQFF. DNA for the CDR3: TGCAGTGCTAGGCTATTCGCAGGGATGCGGTACAATGAGCAGTTCTTC.

A single count supports this clonotype. The junction does not match germline at one end; this may be a read error. The genes are TRBV5-1 and TRBJ1-6; possible D gene TRBD1, 6 bases. Germline CDR1 reads SGHRS; CDR2 reads YFSETQ. The CDR3 totals 14 residues. The CDR3 DNA reads as TGCGCCAGCAGCCCGAGGGGGTTTAATTCACCCCTCCGCTTT. Its protein product is CASSPRGFNSPLRF.

CDR3 nucleotides: TGTGCCAGCAGCCGGATCGGGAGGGCTCTCAATGAGCAGTTCTTC. Translating it yields CASSRIGRALNEQFF. This chain joins TRBV5-8 and TRBJ2-1, with 8 bases lining up with TRBD2. The germline V gene has CDR1 SGHTS and CDR2 YDEGEE. With V trimmed by 4 bases and J by 6 bases, 9 bases remained unmatched. The CDR3 contains 15 residues.

This clonotype was observed a handful of times. The rearrangement uses TRBV7-2 and TRBJ2-5, with D tentatively TRBD1 (7 bases). Trimming left V 2 bases short and J 5 bases short, with 27 bases between. The CDR3 sequence is 19 residues long. The V gene's germline CDR1 is SGHTA and CDR2 FQGNSA. In nucleotides, the CDR3 is TGTGCCAGCAGCTTAATTACGGACAGGCTGTTAAACGGAGGGGAGACCCAGTACTTC. Translating it yields CASSLITDRLLNGGETQYF.

The table lists this clonotype with many counts. The CDR3 DNA sequence: TGTGCCAGCAGCGTCCAGGGCTCAAGGACAAGTAACTATGGCTACACCTTC. As protein: CASSVQGSRTSNYGYTF. The chain links TRBV12-3 or TRBV12-4 to TRBJ1-2; TRBD1 might be the D (5 bases). Trimming shortened V by 6 bases and J by 1 base, and 21 bases separated the two germline ends. CDR3 length equals 17 residues.